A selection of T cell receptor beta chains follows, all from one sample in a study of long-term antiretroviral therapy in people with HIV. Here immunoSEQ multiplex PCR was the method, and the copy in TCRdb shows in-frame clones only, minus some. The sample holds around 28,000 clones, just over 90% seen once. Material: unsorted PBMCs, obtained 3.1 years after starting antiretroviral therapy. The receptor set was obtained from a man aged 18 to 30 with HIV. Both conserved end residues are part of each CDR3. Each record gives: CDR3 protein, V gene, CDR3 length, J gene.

CDR3: CADTAGNEQFF
V: TRBV5-4
length: 11
J: TRBJ2-1

CDR3: CASSETNTGELFF
V: TRBV25-1
length: 13
J: TRBJ2-2

CDR3: CASSLSSGSHGDTQYF
V: TRBV13
length: 16
J: TRBJ2-3

CDR3: CSVRVGPNEKLFF
V: TRBV29-1
length: 13
J: TRBJ1-4

CDR3: CASSNRGGQGGAGELFF
V: TRBV11-3
length: 17
J: TRBJ2-2

CDR3: CASSPPRWGRDTYEQYF
V: TRBV7-8
length: 17
J: TRBJ2-7

CDR3: CASREDSGTYEQYF
V: TRBV6-6
length: 14
J: TRBJ2-7

CDR3: CASSLAWRVDYGYTF
V: TRBV5-1
length: 15
J: TRBJ1-2

CDR3: CASSLGRDTQYF
V: TRBV7-9
length: 12
J: TRBJ2-3

CDR3: CSVVQGISGNTIYF
V: TRBV29-1
length: 14
J: TRBJ1-3

CDR3: CASSVEGQQPQHF
V: TRBV9
length: 13
J: TRBJ1-5

CDR3: CASRYRVGETQYF
V: TRBV6-1
length: 13
J: TRBJ2-5

CDR3: CASSLRQRPPYEQYF
V: TRBV11-1
length: 15
J: TRBJ2-7

CDR3: CASSLGYEQYF
V: TRBV5-4
length: 11
J: TRBJ2-7

CDR3: CASSVGGFPPSSYNEQFF
V: TRBV9
length: 18
J: TRBJ2-1

CDR3: CASSPRTVITDTQYF
V: TRBV18
length: 15
J: TRBJ2-3

CDR3: CASSADGGTEAFF
V: TRBV6-4
length: 13
J: TRBJ1-1

CDR3: CASSSEGQGASGELFF
V: TRBV7-6
length: 16
J: TRBJ2-2

CDR3: CASSFRDRVDTEAFF
V: TRBV27
length: 15
J: TRBJ1-1

CDR3: CASTLSTGSGNTIYF
V: TRBV19
length: 15
J: TRBJ1-3

CDR3: CASSKDNANTGELFF
V: TRBV19
length: 15
J: TRBJ2-2

CDR3: CASSRATGGWRELFF
V: TRBV4-1
length: 15
J: TRBJ2-2

CDR3: CASSVTSSYNEQFF
V: TRBV9
length: 14
J: TRBJ2-1

CDR3: CASSQDRYRGLNTGELFF
V: TRBV4-3
length: 18
J: TRBJ2-2

CDR3: CASTDGRDTDTQYF
V: TRBV7-9
length: 14
J: TRBJ2-3

CDR3: CAWNRDTNEKLFF
V: TRBV30
length: 13
J: TRBJ1-4

CDR3: CSVTLDGGKAFF
V: TRBV29-1
length: 12
J: TRBJ1-1

CDR3: CASRPNRAGSTDTQYF
V: TRBV2
length: 16
J: TRBJ2-3

CDR3: CASSQDLVQGSEQYF
V: TRBV4-3
length: 15
J: TRBJ2-7

CDR3: CASSPVPGSYNEQFF
V: TRBV19
length: 15
J: TRBJ2-1

CDR3: CASSFRANPEAFF
V: TRBV7-9
length: 13
J: TRBJ1-1

CDR3: CASSTLAHEQYF
V: TRBV21-1
length: 12
J: TRBJ2-7

CDR3: CASSYSLGYEQYF
V: TRBV6-5
length: 13
J: TRBJ2-7

CDR3: CASSQGDGYTDTQYF
V: TRBV4-3
length: 15
J: TRBJ2-3

CDR3: CSATRTYGYTF
V: TRBV20-1
length: 11
J: TRBJ1-2

CDR3: CASSFRVHSYNEQFF
V: TRBV7-2
length: 15
J: TRBJ2-1

CDR3: CASHGPQETQYF
V: TRBV18
length: 12
J: TRBJ2-5

CDR3: CASAPADRWGEKLFF
V: TRBV10-2
length: 15
J: TRBJ1-4

CDR3: CAISPVRAGYEQYF
V: TRBV10-3
length: 14
J: TRBJ2-7